This T cell receptor (beta chain) is drawn from a study of regulatory T cells in long-lasting Graves disease. The study, taken as a whole, reports: Whereas new patients shared 800 to 1,000 public clonotypes, persistent patients shared more, at some 2,700. There were preferences for TRBV28, TRBJ1-2 and TRBJ2-5 in persistent disease.

This sample's time point: newly diagnosed GD, antithyroid drugs for less than 3 months. From RNA extracted from PBMCs, the TCR library was made. Combining iRepertoire HTBI primers with Arm-PCR of CDR3 regions, the authors built TCR beta libraries. MiXCR, run by TCRdb on the multiplex PCR reads, gives a single entry per CDR3 protein. The table lists 360,000 or so distinct CDR3 sequences, approximately 10% of them singletons. This clonotype was detected only a few times. Its antigen is undetermined. Germline V gene lookup returns CDR1 MNHEY and CDR2 SVGAGI. Trimming pared 2 bases from V and 7 bases from J, leaving 13 bases between. The CDR3 spans 14 residues. Another study also made use of these data, one on T cells in Graves' hyperthyroidism and ophthalmopathy. That investigation notes: Lactation, pregnancy, other autoimmune disease or uncontrolled infection excluded patients.

The specimen was peripheral blood mononuclear cells (PBMCs), collected at new diagnosis, from a patient treated with antithyroid drugs. This chain joins TRBV6-5 and TRBJ2-3, with D perhaps matching TRBD2 (7 bases). This receptor was identified in a woman between 18 and 29 years old with Graves disease. The CDR3 protein is CASSYPGGLNTQYF. Written as DNA, the CDR3 is TGTGCCAGCAGTTACCCGGGGGGCCTGAATACGCAGTATTTT.